The 29 T cell receptor beta chains listed next were all sequenced from one sample in a study of CD8+ T cells in alopecia areata. Extracted RNA was reverse transcribed, and the resulting cDNA served as sequencing template. Clones were sequenced by immunoSEQ multiplex PCR, and TCRdb holds only the in-frame ones, with some missing. The sample carries about 8,000 clones, 71% recorded once. Roughly five patients' CD4+ populations were sorted into CD25+CD127- cells. The source material was CD4+ Tregs sorted from blood. These receptors came from a human donor with alopecia areata.

The gene calls are TRBV19 and TRBJ2-1, with 7 positions matching TRBD1. The CDR3 is 15 amino acids. Germline CDR1 LNHDA, CDR2 SQIVND (reference sequence). The V segment lost 3 bases and the J segment 3 bases; nucleotides outside the gene matches: 5. The CDR3 reads CASSMKAGGYNEQFF. The DNA for the CDR3 is TGTGCCAGTAGTATGAAAGCAGGGGGCTACAATGAGCAGTTCTTC.

The V gene is TRBV6-5, the J gene TRBJ1-6; D is uncertain. The CDR3 is 11 residues long. Germline V gives CDR1 MNHEY, CDR2 SVGAGI. Trimming took off 5 bases at V and 9 bases at J, with 5 bases between the two ends. In nucleotides, the CDR3 is TGTGCCAGCAGTAACGGTTCACCCCTCCACTTT. Translated: CASSNGSPLHF.

The J gene is TRBJ2-5, the V gene TRBV7-9; D not resolved. CDR1 is SEHNR, CDR2 FQNEAQ, per germline (reference sequence). This CDR3 comprises 13 residues. Trimming stripped 3 bases from V and 4 bases from J, with 9 bases between. The CDR3 sequence is CASSFGRLETQYF. The DNA for the CDR3 is TGTGCCAGCAGCTTCGGCCGGCTAGAGACCCAGTACTTC.

The J gene is TRBJ2-1, the V gene TRBV5-6; TRBD2 matches at 7 bases. The CDR3 is 14 amino acids. The trim removed 3 bases at V and 4 bases at J, leaving 4 bases unmatched. Looked up from germline, CDR1 is SGHDT and CDR2 is YYEEEE. The CDR3 DNA reads TGTGCCAGCAGCTGGGGGACTAAGTACAATGAGCAGTTCTTC. This gives the protein CASSWGTKYNEQFF.

This sequence joins TRBV30 and TRBJ1-1; D not certain. Germline V gene lookup returns CDR1 GTSNPN and CDR2 SVGIG (reference sequence). V lost 0 bases to trimming and J lost 1 base, with 6 bases between them. This CDR3 has 13 amino acids. DNA of the CDR3: TGTGCCTGGAGTGTACTCAGGAACACTGAAGCTTTCTTT. Protein product: CAWSVLRNTEAFF.

The rearrangement joins TRBV11-2 to TRBJ2-3; a possible D gene is TRBD1 (5 bases). The germline V gene has CDR1 SGHAT and CDR2 FQNNGV. Trimming left V 0 bases short and J 5 bases short, with 12 bases between. The CDR3 consists of 15 residues. In nucleotides, the CDR3 is TGTGCCAGCAGCTTAGAAAGGCGGCAGGGAGATACGCAGTATTTT. This codes for CASSLERRQGDTQYF.

The gene calls are TRBV7-6 and TRBJ1-1; D unresolved. V lost 2 bases and J 1 base, leaving 8 bases between the germline ends. The germline V gene encodes CDR1 SGHVS and CDR2 FNYEAQ. This CDR3 has 14 residues. CDR3 sequence: CASSLYGKNTEAFF. CDR3 in DNA: TGTGCCAGCAGCTTATATGGGAAGAACACTGAAGCTTTCTTT. Looking up the rest from reference TRBV7-6 and TRBJ1-1 gives the full variable domain: GAGVSQSPRYKVTKRGQDVALRCDPISGHVSLYWYRQALGQGPEFLTYFNYEAQQDKSGLPNDRFSAERPEGSISTLTIQRTEQRDSAMYRCASSLYGKNTEAFFGQGTRLTVV.

The rearrangement uses TRBV5-5 and TRBJ2-3; unclear D gene. The germline gives CDR1 SGHKS, CDR2 YYEKEE (reference sequence). Trimming took off 0 bases at V and 2 bases at J, with 7 bases between the two ends. The CDR3 is 14 residues long. The DNA for the CDR3 is TGTGCCAGCAGCTTGGCCTTCTACACAGATACGCAGTATTTT. Amino acid sequence: CASSLAFYTDTQYF.

This chain joins TRBV5-6 and TRBJ1-2, with 9 bases that match TRBD1. Germline V CDR1 and CDR2: SGHDT, YYEEEE. Trimming took 5 bases from V and 8 from J; bases not matched to a gene: 4. This CDR3 comprises 12 residues. The CDR3 DNA follows: TGTGCCAGCAGACAGGGGGCTGAGGGCTACACCTTC. Encoded protein: CASRQGAEGYTF. The complete variable domain, with remaining parts taken from reference TRBV5-6 and TRBJ1-2, reads DAGVTQSPTHLIKTRGQQVTLRCSPKSGHDTVSWYQQALGQGPQFIFQYYEEEERQRGNFPDRFSGHQFPNYSSELNVNALLLGDSALYLCASRQGAEGYTFGSGTRLTVV.

V is TRBV30 and J is TRBJ2-5; D not certain. CDR3 length: 12 residues. Trimming took 2 bases from V and 5 from J, leaving 9 bases between them. Germline CDR1 GTSNPN, CDR2 SVGIG (reference sequence). As DNA, the CDR3 is TGTGCCTGGAGTATTACCGGGGAGACCCAGTACTTC. It yields the protein CAWSITGETQYF. Together with reference TRBV30 and TRBJ2-5, the CDR3 gives the full variable domain: SQTIHQWPATLVQPVGSPLSLECTVEGTSNPNLYWYRQAAGRGLQLLFYSVGIGQISSEVPQNLSASRPQDRQFILSSKKLLLSDSGFYLCAWSITGETQYFGPGTRLLVL.

The chain carries TRBV5-4 and TRBJ2-3; the D gene is possibly TRBD2 (5 bases). The CDR3 runs 13 residues. The V gene's germline CDR1 is SGHNT and CDR2 YYREEE (reference sequence). V was pared by 0 bases and J by 6 bases, with 8 bases between. The CDR3 sequence: CASSLVRGDTQYF. CDR3 DNA sequence: TGTGCCAGCAGCTTGGTACGCGGGGATACGCAGTATTTT. The full variable domain, completed using reference TRBV5-4 and TRBJ2-3, is ETGVTQSPTHLIKTRGQQVTLRCSSQSGHNTVSWYQQALGQGPQFIFQYYREEENGRGNFPPRFSGLQFPNYSSELNVNALELDDSALYLCASSLVRGDTQYFGPGTRLTVL.

The chain combines TRBV7-3 with TRBJ2-3; no firm D call. This CDR3 contains 13 residues. The V end lost 5 bases, the J end lost 0 bases, and 6 bases lay between the germline ends. Germline CDR1 SGHTA, CDR2 FQGTGA. The CDR3 DNA sequence: TGTGCCAGCAGCCCGACTAGCACAGATACGCAGTATTTT. It codes for CASSPTSTDTQYF.

This clone was recorded once. The rearrangement links TRBV5-1 to TRBJ2-2; TRBD2 is a possible D gene (5 bases). Germline V gene sequence: CDR1 SGHRS, CDR2 YFSETQ. The CDR3 loop spans 18 amino acids. Trimming took off 1 base at V and 6 bases at J, with 22 bases between the two ends. CDR3 coding DNA: TGCGCCAGCAGCTTGAGGTCCCCGACTACCCGGCAGGCCGGGGAGCTGTTTTTT. Residues: CASSLRSPTTRQAGELFF.

The genes are TRBV30 and TRBJ1-6, with TRBD1 as a possible D gene (5 bases). Germline V gene lookup returns CDR1 GTSNPN and CDR2 SVGIG (reference sequence). There are 13 residues in the CDR3. V was clipped by 1 base and J by 8 bases, with 9 bases between them. Here the CDR3 DNA reads TGTGCCTGGAGTGCCTTCAGGGATTCACCCCTCCACTTT. Its protein is CAWSAFRDSPLHF.

This clone has just one count. V is TRBV27 and J is TRBJ1-2, with 8 bases identical to TRBD1. Germline CDR1 reads MNHEY; CDR2 reads SMNVEV (reference sequence). The length of the CDR3 is 13 residues. With 6 bases clipped from V and 7 bases from J, the junction kept 7 bases outside the gene matches. CDR3 amino acids: CASSKTGGTGYTF. The DNA of the CDR3 is TGTGCCAGCAGCAAAACAGGGGGGACTGGCTACACCTTC.

This clone was detected a few times. The genes are TRBV7-9 and TRBJ2-7, with 7 nucleotides matching TRBD1. Germline V gives CDR1 SEHNR, CDR2 FQNEAQ (reference sequence). V shed 5 bases and J 9 bases; nucleotides not matched to a gene: 10. CDR3 length equals 13 residues. The CDR3 bases are TGTGCCAGCAGCCCTTACGTCCAGGGGGTGCAGTACTTC. It specifies CASSPYVQGVQYF.

This clone was detected only a few times. The V call is TRBV5-1, the J call TRBJ2-1, with no clear D. Germline loops: CDR1 SGHRS, CDR2 YFSETQ. The CDR3 has 13 residues. With 4 bases removed from V and 4 bases from J, the gap between germline ends came to 9 bases. The DNA for the CDR3 is TGCGCCAGCAGCAGTTTGGGTTACAATGAGCAGTTCTTC. This encodes CASSSLGYNEQFF.

This chain connects TRBV11-2 to TRBJ1-1; 7 nucleotides match TRBD1. The CDR3 totals 17 residues. The germline V gene encodes CDR1 SGHAT and CDR2 FQNNGV. Losses at the gene ends were 2 bases for V and 0 bases for J; bases not matched to a gene: 9. The CDR3 reads CASSLYGTARMNTEAFF. The CDR3 DNA sequence: TGTGCCAGCAGCTTATATGGGACAGCAAGGATGAACACTGAAGCTTTCTTT.

The chain recombines TRBV9 with TRBJ2-1, with 8 bases matching TRBD2. Germline loops: CDR1 SGDLS, CDR2 YYNGEE. With 2 bases clipped from V and 0 bases from J, the junction kept 1 base outside the gene matches. The CDR3 is 15 residues long. The CDR3 loop reads CASSVSGSSYNEQFF. CDR3 coding DNA: TGTGCCAGCAGCGTGAGCGGGAGCTCCTACAATGAGCAGTTCTTC.

In its sample, this clone was seen a few times. The chain employs TRBV4-1 and TRBJ2-7; TRBD2 might be the D (5 bases). Per germline, CDR1 MGHRA and CDR2 YSYEKL. V lost 1 base and J lost 3, with 31 bases in between. The CDR3 has 21 amino acids. In nucleotides, the CDR3 is TGCGCCAGCAGCCAAGTGCCAGCAGACTTGTTGGCCGGGGAAGGAGACTACGAGCAGTACTTC. It yields the protein CASSQVPADLLAGEGDYEQYF.

This clone turned up a few times. The chain recombines TRBV28 with TRBJ2-7, with a possible D match to TRBD2 (7 bases). Germline CDR1 is MDHEN and CDR2 is SYDVKM. CDR3 length: 17 amino acids. V was clipped by 5 bases and J by 9 bases, with 29 bases between them. The CDR3: CASSPYLRGRGGRGQYF. The CDR3 DNA sequence: TGTGCCAGCAGTCCCTACCTTCGGGGGAGGGGAGGCAGGGGGCAGTACTTC. Combining the CDR3 with reference TRBV28 and TRBJ2-7 gives the whole variable domain DVKVTQSSRYLVKRTGEKVFLECVQDMDHENMFWYRQDPGLGLRLIYFSYDVKMKEKGDIPEGYSVSREKKERFSLILESASTNQTSMYLCASSPYLRGRGGRGQYFGPGTRLTVT.

V usage is TRBV10-3 and J usage is TRBJ2-7; 8 bases line up with TRBD1. The trim removed 1 base at V and 7 bases at J, leaving 6 bases unmatched. CDR1 ENHRY and CDR2 SYGVKD come from the germline V gene. This CDR3 is 14 amino acids long. The CDR3 sequence: CAISEWQGAGEQYF. The CDR3 nucleotides read TGTGCCATCAGTGAGTGGCAGGGGGCAGGTGAGCAGTACTTC.

The chain combines TRBV28 with TRBJ1-1; TRBD1 is a possible D gene (6 bases). Trimming stripped 5 bases from V and 0 bases from J, with 10 bases between. The germline V gene encodes CDR1 MDHEN and CDR2 SYDVKM. The CDR3 consists of 14 residues. The CDR3 sequence: CASSRGDMNTEAFF. The CDR3 region has the DNA TGTGCCAGCAGTAGAGGGGACATGAACACTGAAGCTTTCTTT.

This sequence joins TRBV6-5 and TRBJ1-6, with TRBD1 matching 9 bases. CDR1 is MNHEY and CDR2 is SVGAGI in the germline V gene. This CDR3 region has 15 residues. V trimming: 6 bases; J trimming: 10 bases; junction bases outside the gene matches: 10. As DNA, the CDR3 is TGTGCCAGCAGCCAACCTAGACAGGGGGGATCACCCCTCCACTTT. Translated: CASSQPRQGGSPLHF.

The chain joins TRBV30 to TRBJ1-2; a weak D match, TRBD1 (6 bases). With 3 bases removed from V and 4 bases from J, the gap between germline ends came to 9 bases. The CDR3 consists of 12 residues. The germline CDR1 and CDR2 sequences are GTSNPN and SVGIG (reference sequence). CDR3 nucleotides: TGTGCCTGGAGCGGACAGCTCTATGGCTACACCTTC. Encoded protein: CAWSGQLYGYTF.

The rearrangement joins TRBV7-2 to TRBJ2-7; D is possibly TRBD1 (6 bases). Per the germline V gene, CDR1 is SGHTA and CDR2 is FQGNSA. V dropped 3 bases and J dropped 3 bases, with 15 bases sitting between them. This CDR3 has 15 residues. CDR3 in DNA: TGTGCCAGCAGCTTCAACCGGGACAACTACTACGAGCAGTACTTC. This sequence encodes CASSFNRDNYYEQYF.

This clone came up a few times. V usage is TRBV7-2 and J usage is TRBJ1-2; D is possibly TRBD1 (5 bases). Trimming removed 0 bases from V and 0 bases from J, with 8 bases in between. CDR1 and CDR2 (germline): SGHTA, FQGNSA. This CDR3 has 15 amino acids. The CDR3 region is CASSLAGGSNYGYTF. Here the CDR3 DNA reads TGTGCCAGCAGCTTAGCTGGGGGATCTAACTATGGCTACACCTTC.

The table lists this clone with a count of one. The chain recombines TRBV4-1 with TRBJ2-1, with D possibly matching TRBD2 (7 bases). The CDR3 contains 16 residues. Germline CDR1 reads MGHRA; CDR2 reads YSYEKL. The germline V and J ends were trimmed by 0 bases and 8 bases, with 17 bases remaining between them. The CDR3 region is CASSQEGRGGLYEQFF. CDR3 DNA: TGCGCCAGCAGCCAAGAGGGGAGGGGGGGCCTTTATGAGCAGTTCTTC.

This rearrangement joins TRBV29-1 to TRBJ1-1; D not certain. The CDR3 loop spans 13 amino acids. Trimming left V 7 bases short and J 3 bases short, with 15 bases between. CDR1 and CDR2 (germline): SQVTM, ANQGSEA. The CDR3 protein is CSGLLGVDTEAFF. The DNA of the CDR3 is TGCAGCGGTCTTTTAGGTGTTGACACTGAAGCTTTCTTT.